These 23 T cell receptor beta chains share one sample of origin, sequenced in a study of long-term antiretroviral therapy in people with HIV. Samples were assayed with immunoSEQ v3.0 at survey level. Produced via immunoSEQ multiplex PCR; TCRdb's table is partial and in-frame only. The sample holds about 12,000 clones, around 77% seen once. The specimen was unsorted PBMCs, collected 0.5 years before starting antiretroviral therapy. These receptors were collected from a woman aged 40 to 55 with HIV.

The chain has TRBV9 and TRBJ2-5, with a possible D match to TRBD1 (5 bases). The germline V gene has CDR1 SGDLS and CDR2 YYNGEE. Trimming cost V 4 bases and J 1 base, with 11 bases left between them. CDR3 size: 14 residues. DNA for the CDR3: TGTGCCAGCAGCCCGGATGGGGCCCAAGAGACCCAGTACTTC. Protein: CASSPDGAQETQYF.

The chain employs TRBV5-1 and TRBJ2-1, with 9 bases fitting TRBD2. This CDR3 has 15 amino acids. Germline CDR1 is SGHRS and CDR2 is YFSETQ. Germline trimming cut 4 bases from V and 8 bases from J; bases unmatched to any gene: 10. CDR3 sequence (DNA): TGCGCCAGCAGCATGAGCGGGAGGATCGGGTATGAGCAGTTCTTC. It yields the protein CASSMSGRIGYEQFF. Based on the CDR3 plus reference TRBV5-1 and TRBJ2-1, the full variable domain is KAGVTQTPRYLIKTRGQQVTLSCSPISGHRSVSWYQQTPGQGLQFLFEYFSETQRNKGNFPGRFSGRQFSNSRSEMNVSTLELGDSALYLCASSMSGRIGYEQFFGPGTRLTVL.

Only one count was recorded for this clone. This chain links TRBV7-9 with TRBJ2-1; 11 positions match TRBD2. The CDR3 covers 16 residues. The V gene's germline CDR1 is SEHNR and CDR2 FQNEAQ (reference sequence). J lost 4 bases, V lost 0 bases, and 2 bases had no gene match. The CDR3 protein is CASSLATSGMYNEQFF. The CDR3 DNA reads TGTGCCAGCAGCTTAGCGACTAGCGGGATGTACAATGAGCAGTTCTTC. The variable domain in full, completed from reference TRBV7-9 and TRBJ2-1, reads DTGVSQNPRHKITKRGQNVTFRCDPISEHNRLYWYRQTLGQGPEFLTYFQNEAQLEKSRLLSDRFSAERPKGSFSTLEIQRTEQGDSAMYLCASSLATSGMYNEQFFGPGTRLTVL.

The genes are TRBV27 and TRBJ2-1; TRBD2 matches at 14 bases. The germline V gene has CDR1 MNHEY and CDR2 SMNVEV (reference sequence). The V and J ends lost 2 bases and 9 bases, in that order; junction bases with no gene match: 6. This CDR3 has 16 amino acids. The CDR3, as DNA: TGTGCCAGCAGTTTACGACTAGCGGGAGGGCCAGGTGAGCAGTTCTTC. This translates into CASSLRLAGGPGEQFF.

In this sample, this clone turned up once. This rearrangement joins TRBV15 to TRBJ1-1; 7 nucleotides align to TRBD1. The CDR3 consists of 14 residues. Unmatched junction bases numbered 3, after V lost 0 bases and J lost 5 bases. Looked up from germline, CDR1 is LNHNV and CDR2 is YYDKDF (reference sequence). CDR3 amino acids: CATSRDQGGTEAFF. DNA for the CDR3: TGTGCCACCAGCAGAGACCAGGGGGGAACTGAAGCTTTCTTT.

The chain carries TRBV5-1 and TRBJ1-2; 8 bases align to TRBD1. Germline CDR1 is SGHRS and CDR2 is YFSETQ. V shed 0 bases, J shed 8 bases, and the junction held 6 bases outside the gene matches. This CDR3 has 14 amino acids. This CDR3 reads CASSLDPTGEGYTF. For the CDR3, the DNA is TGCGCCAGCAGCTTGGACCCGACAGGGGAAGGCTACACCTTC.

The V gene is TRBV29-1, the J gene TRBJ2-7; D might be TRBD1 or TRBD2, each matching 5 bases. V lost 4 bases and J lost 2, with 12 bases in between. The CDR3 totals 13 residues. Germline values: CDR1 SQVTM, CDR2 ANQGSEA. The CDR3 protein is CSVVRGPTYEQYF. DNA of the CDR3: TGCAGCGTTGTACGGGGCCCTACCTACGAGCAGTACTTC.

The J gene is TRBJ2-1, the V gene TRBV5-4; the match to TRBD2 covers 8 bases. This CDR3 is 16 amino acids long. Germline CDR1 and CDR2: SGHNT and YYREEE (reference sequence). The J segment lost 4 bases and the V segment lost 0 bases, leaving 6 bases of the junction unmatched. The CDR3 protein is CASSLGVAGRYNEQFF. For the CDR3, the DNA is TGTGCCAGCAGCTTGGGGGTAGCGGGACGGTACAATGAGCAGTTCTTC.

CDR3 protein: CSVVSPSGYGYTF. In nucleotides, the CDR3 is TGCAGCGTTGTGTCCCCTTCGGGCTATGGCTACACCTTC. This chain joins TRBV29-1 and TRBJ1-2, with D unresolved. The V and J ends lost 4 bases and 4 bases respectively, with 13 bases between them. The CDR3 contains 13 residues. The germline CDR1 and CDR2 sequences are SQVTM and ANQGSEA.

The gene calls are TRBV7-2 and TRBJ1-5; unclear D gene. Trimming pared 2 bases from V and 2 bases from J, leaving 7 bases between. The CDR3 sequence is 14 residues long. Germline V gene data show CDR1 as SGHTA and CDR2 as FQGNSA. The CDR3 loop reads CASSLQGRNQPQHF. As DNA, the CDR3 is TGTGCCAGCAGCTTACAAGGGCGCAATCAGCCCCAGCATTTT.

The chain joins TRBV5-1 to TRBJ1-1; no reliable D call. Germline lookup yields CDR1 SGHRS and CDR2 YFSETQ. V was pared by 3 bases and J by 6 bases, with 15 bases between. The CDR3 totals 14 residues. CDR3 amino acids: CASSSLTDSPEAFF. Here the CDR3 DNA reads TGCGCCAGCAGCTCCCTAACAGATTCCCCTGAAGCTTTCTTT.

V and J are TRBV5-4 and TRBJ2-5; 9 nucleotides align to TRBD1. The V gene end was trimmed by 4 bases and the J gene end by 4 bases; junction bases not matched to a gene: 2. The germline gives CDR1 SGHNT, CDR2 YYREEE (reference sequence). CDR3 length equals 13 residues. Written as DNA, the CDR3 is TGTGCCAGCAGCCCGGGACAGGGAGAGACCCAGTACTTC. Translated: CASSPGQGETQYF.

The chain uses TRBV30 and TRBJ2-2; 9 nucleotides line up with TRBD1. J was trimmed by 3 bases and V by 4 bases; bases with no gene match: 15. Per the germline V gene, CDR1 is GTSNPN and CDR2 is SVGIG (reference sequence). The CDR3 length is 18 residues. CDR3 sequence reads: CAWTSGQGLERYTGELFF. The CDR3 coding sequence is TGTGCCTGGACCTCGGGACAGGGCCTAGAACGGTACACCGGGGAGCTGTTTTTT.

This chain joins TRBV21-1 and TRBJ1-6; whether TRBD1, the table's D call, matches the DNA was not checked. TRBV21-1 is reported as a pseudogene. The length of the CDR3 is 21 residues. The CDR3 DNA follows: TGTGCCAGCAGGATCGCGTACAGGGCCGAATTTTGGGGGTGGCCAAATTCACCCCTCCACTTT. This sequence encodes CASRIAYRAEFWGWPNSPLHF.

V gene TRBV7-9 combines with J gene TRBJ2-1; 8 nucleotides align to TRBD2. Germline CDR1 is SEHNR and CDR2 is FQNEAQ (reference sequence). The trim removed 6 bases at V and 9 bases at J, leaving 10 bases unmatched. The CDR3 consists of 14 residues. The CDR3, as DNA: TGTGCCAGCAGGGGGACTAGTAAGTCGATTGAGCAGTTCTTC. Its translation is CASRGTSKSIEQFF.

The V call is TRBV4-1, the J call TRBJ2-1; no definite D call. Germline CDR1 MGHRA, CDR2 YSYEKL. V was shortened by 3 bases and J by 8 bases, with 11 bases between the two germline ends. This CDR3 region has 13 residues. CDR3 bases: TGCGCCAGCAGCCACCTAGGGTTCGATGAGCAGTTCTTC. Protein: CASSHLGFDEQFF.

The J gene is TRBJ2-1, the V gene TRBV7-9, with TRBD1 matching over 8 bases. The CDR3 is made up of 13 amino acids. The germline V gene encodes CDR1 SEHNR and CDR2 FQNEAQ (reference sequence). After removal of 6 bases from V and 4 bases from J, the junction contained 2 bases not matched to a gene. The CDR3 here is CASRDREYNEQFF. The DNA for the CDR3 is TGTGCCAGCAGGGACAGGGAGTACAATGAGCAGTTCTTC. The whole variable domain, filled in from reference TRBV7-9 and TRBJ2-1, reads DTGVSQNPRHKITKRGQNVTFRCDPISEHNRLYWYRQTLGQGPEFLTYFQNEAQLEKSRLLSDRFSAERPKGSFSTLEIQRTEQGDSAMYLCASRDREYNEQFFGPGTRLTVL.

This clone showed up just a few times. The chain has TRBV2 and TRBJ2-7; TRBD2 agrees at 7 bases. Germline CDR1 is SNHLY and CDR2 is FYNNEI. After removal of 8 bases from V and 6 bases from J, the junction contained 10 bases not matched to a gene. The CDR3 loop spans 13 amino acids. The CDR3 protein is CASGTTVPLEQYF. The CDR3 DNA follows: TGTGCCAGCGGGACTACGGTCCCCCTCGAGCAGTACTTC.

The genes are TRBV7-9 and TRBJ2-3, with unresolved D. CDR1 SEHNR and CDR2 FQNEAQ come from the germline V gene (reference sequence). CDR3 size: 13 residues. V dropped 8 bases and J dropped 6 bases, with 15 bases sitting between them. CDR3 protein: CASRRTSTDTQYF. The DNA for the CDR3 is TGTGCCAGCCGGCGGACCTCCACCGATACGCAGTATTTT.

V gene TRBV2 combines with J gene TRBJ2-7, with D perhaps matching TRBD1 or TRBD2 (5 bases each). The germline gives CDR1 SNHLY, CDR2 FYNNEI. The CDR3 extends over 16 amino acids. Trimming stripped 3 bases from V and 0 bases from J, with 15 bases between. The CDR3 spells CASSDWGTMGSYEQYF. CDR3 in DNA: TGTGCCAGCAGTGACTGGGGGACGATGGGCTCCTACGAGCAGTACTTC.

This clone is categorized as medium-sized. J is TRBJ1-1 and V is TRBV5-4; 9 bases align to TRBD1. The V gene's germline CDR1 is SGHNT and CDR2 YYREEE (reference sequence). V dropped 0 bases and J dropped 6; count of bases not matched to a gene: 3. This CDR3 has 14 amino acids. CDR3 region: CASSLGTGVAEAFF. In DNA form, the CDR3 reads TGTGCCAGCAGCTTGGGGACAGGGGTCGCTGAAGCTTTCTTT.

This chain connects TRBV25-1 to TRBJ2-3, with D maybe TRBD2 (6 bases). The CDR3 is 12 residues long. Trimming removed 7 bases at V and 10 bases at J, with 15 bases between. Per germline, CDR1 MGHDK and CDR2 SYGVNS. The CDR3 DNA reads TGTGCCAGCAAGCAGGGCCTAGCGTCGCAGTATTTT. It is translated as CASKQGLASQYF.

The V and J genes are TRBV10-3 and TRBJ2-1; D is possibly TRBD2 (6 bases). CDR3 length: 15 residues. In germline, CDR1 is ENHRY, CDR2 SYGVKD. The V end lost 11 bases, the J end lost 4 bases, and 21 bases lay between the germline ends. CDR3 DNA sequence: TGTGCCTCCCAAACTACCGACGCGGGATACAATGAGCAGTTCTTC. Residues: CASQTTDAGYNEQFF.